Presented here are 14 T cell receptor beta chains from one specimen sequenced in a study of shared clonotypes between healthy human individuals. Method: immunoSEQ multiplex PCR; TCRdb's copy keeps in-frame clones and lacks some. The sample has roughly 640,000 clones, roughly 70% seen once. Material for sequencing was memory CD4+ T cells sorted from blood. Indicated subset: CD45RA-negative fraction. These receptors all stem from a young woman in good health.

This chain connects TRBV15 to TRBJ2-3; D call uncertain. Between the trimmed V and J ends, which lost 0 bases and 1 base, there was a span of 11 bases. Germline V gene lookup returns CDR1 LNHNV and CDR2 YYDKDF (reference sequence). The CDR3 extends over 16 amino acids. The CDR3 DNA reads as TGTGCCACCAGCAGAGATCGGCTAGGCGGCACAGATACGCAGTATTTT. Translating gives CATSRDRLGGTDTQYF.

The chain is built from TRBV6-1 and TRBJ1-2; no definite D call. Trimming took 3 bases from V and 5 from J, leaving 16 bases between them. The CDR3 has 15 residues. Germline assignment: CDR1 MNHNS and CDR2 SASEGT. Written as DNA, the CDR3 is TGTGCCAGCAGTGAGGCGGCAGCGCTTTTGTATGGCTACACCTTC. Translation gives CASSEAAALLYGYTF.

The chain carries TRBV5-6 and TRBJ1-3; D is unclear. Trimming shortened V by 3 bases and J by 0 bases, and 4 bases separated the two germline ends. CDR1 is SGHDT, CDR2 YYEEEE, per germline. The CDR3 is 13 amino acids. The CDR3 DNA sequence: TGTGCCAGCAGCTGGGGCTCTGGAAACACCATATATTTT. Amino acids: CASSWGSGNTIYF.

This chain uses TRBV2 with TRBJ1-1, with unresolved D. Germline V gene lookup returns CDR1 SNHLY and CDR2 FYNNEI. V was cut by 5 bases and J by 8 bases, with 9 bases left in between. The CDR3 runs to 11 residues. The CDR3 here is CASSREGEAFF. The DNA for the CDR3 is TGTGCCAGCAGTCGAGAGGGAGAAGCTTTCTTT.

The CDR3 nucleotides read TGCGCCAGCAGTGTATCTGGAGCTAGGAACACTGAAGCTTTCTTT. Translated: CASSVSGARNTEAFF. J is TRBJ1-1 and V is TRBV10-1; D is unclear. Trimming removed 4 bases from V and 1 base from J, with 13 bases in between. CDR1 is WNHNN, CDR2 SYGVQD, per germline (reference sequence). This CDR3 is 15 amino acids long.

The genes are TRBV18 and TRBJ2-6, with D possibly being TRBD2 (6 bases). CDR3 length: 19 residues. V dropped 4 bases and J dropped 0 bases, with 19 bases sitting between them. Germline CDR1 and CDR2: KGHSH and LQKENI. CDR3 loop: CASSRDSGALFSGANVLTF. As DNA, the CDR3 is TGTGCCAGCTCACGCGATAGCGGAGCGCTGTTCTCTGGGGCCAACGTCCTGACTTTC.

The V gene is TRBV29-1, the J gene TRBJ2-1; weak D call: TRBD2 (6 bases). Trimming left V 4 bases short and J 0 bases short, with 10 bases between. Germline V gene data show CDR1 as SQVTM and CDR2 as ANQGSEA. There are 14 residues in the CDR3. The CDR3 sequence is CSVAGVHSYNEQFF. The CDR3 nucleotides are TGCAGCGTTGCGGGGGTTCACTCCTACAATGAGCAGTTCTTC.

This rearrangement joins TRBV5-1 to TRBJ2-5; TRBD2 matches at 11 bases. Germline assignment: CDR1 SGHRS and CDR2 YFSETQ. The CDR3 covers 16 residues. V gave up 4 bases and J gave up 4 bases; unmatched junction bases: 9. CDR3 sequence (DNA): TGCGCCAGCAGCGCCTTAGCGGGAGGGCCCCCAGAGACCCAGTACTTC. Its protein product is CASSALAGGPPETQYF.

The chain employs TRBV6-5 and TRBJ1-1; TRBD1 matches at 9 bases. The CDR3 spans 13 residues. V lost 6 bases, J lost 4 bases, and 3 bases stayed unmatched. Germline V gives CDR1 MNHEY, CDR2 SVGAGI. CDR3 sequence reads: CASRGQGSTEAFF. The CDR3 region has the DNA TGTGCCAGCAGGGGACAGGGAAGCACTGAAGCTTTCTTT.

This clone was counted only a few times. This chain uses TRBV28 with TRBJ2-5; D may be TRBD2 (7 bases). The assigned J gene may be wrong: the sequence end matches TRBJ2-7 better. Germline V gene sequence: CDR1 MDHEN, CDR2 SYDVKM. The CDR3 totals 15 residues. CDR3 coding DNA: TGTGCCAGCAGCCCGGGGGGCCCTTCCTCCTACGAGCAGTACTTC. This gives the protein CASSPGGPSSYEQYF.

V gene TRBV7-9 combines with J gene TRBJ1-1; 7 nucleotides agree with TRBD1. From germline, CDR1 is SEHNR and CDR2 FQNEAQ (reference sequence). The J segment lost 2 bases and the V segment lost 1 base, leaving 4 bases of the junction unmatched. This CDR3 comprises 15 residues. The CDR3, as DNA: TGTGCCAGCAGCTTAGGCAGGGGGGCAAACACTGAAGCTTTCTTT. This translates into CASSLGRGANTEAFF.

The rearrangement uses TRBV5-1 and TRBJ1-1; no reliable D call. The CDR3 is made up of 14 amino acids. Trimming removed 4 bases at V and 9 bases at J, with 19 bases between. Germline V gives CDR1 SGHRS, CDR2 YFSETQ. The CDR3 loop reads CASSPGNREDKAFF. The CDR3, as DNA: TGCGCCAGCAGCCCGGGGAACAGAGAAGACAAAGCTTTCTTT.

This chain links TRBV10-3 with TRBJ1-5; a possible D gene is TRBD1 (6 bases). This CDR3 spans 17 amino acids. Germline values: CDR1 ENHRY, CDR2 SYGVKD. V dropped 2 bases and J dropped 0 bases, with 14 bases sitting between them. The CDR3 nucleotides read TGTGCCATCAGTGAGCACCGGACAGATTATAGCAATCAGCCCCAGCATTTT. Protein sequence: CAISEHRTDYSNQPQHF.

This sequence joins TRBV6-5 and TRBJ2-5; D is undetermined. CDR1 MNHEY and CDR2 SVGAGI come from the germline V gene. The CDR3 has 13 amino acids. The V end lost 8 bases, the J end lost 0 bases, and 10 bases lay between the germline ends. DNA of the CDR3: TGTGCCAGCGCTGCGCAGGACCAAGAGACCCAGTACTTC. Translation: CASAAQDQETQYF.